The entry below gives a single T cell receptor (beta chain) sequence along with its context. Its antigen remains undetermined. Base qualities were left out, and no much larger clone turns up one base away. Receptor libraries were prepared by the immunoSEQ multiplex PCR assay. Entries here come from immuneACCESS through TCRdb and include only in-frame sequences with V and J called. Some clones fail to appear in such tables; in the studies checked, an unresolved V gene covers under half of the shortfall, and the cause of the remainder is unknown. The table for this sample lists 40,000 or so clones; about nine tenths of them were counted only once. The top ten clones comprise 10% of the sample. Including the terminal cysteine and phenylalanine, the CDR3 comprises 18 residues. Just the 54-base CDR3 DNA is kept, in frame starting at base 1. Germline trimming: 4 bases from V, 4 bases from J; junction bases outside gene matches: 15. The germline V gene (reference sequence) sets CDR1 to MNHEY and CDR2 to SMNVEV.

The sample comes from a study of T cell changes during pregnancy in multiple sclerosis (dated by TCRdb to about 2019). Describing the broader study: The study examined how the T cell repertoire changed over the course of pregnancy in women with multiple sclerosis.

Rearrangement joined TRBV27 to TRBJ2-7; TRBD2 aligns with 11 central bases. This clonotype originated in a female donor with multiple sclerosis, enrolled in a pregnancy study. The input for sequencing was CD8+ T cells from peripheral blood mononuclear cells, taken in the first trimester of pregnancy. The DNA sequence follows: TGTGCCAGCAGTTCCATTTACACCCCCTCTAGCGGGAGGTACGAGCAGTACTTC. It translates as CASSSIYTPSSGRYEQYF.